This T cell receptor (beta chain) was sequenced for a study of cytomegalovirus exposure and HLA in healthy donors. General study points: Researchers reported in a later analysis that common viral pathogens appeared linked to several top clusters.

The PCR ran on 60 Vbeta and 13 Jbeta primers. Clones were sequenced by immunoSEQ multiplex PCR, and TCRdb holds only the in-frame ones, with some missing. The sample shows 120,000 or so clones, approximately 77% of them seen only once. A word on this clone: Its specificity is not known.

The V gene lost 0 bases and the J gene lost 4 bases, with 6 bases spanning the gap. CDR3 length equals 13 residues. Germline V gene lookup returns CDR1 MNHEY and CDR2 SVGAGI. This chain connects TRBV6-5 to TRBJ1-2, with D uncertain. Sequencing used PBMCs. This clonotype originated in a man between 18 and 35 years old in good health and CMV-seronegative. Here the CDR3 reads CASSYSPGYGYTF. The DNA of the CDR3 is TGTGCCAGCAGTTACTCGCCCGGCTATGGCTACACCTTC.